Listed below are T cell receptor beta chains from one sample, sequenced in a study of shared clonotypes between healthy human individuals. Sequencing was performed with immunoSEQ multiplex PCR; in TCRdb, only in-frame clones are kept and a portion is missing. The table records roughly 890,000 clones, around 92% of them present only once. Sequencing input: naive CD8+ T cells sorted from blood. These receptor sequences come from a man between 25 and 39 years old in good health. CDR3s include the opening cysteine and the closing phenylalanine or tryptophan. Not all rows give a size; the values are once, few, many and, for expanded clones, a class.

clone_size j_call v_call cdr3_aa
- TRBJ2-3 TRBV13 CASSLEGTDTQYF
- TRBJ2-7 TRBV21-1 CARKQRSFSYEQYF
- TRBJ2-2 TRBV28 CASSPYRTESNTGELFF
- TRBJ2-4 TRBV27 CASSLSAGTKNIQYF
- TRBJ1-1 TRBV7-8 CASSLGVGGTEAFF
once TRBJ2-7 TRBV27 CASSLSALKEQYF
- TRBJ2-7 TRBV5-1 CASSLTGAYYEQYF
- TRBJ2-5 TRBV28 CASRGLAGGEETQYF
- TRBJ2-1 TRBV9 CASSVTGDSYNEQFF
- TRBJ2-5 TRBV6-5 CASSYTLGESRETQYF
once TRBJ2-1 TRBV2 CASSLVAGVSYEQFF
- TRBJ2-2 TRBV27 CASSLYVGGAGTGELFF
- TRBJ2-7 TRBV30 CAWSWGDREQYF
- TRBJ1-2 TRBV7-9 CASSLTGDIYGYTF
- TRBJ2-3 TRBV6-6 CASSYHVTDTQYF
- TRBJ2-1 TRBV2 CASRGDRRSYNEQFF
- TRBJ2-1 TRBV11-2 CASSLDRVEQFF
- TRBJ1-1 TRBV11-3 CASSFDLQAEAFF
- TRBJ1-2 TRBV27 CASSSLQGGYGYTF
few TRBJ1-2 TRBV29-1 CSVEDSSYGYTF
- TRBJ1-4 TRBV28 CASSLLSSNEKLFF
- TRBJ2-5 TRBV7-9 CASSFQGVETQYF
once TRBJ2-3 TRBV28 CASSLAGGPPDTQYF
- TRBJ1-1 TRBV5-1 CASSLSAGQATEAFF
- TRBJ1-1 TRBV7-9 CASSLSRAGGANTEAFF
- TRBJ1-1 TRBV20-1 CSAAPGGF
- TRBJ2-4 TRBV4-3 CASSRYEGGGQNIQYF
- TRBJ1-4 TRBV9 CASSVVKKTATNEKLFF
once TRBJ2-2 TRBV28 CASSPQGSNTGELFF
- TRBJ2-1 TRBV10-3 CAISESRGDNEQFF
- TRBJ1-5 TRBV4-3 CASSQRQSHQPQHF
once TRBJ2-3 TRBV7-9 CASSSRDAGGRGTDTQYF
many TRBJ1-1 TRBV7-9 CASTLGGGNTEAFF
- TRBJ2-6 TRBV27 CASRPTGLPSGANVLTF
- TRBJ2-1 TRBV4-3 CASSFSSGPLGEQFF
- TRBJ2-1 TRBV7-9 CASSLGSPVGEQFF